The table lists the clone carrying this TCR beta chain with a few counts. Trimming took 4 bases from V and 1 from J, leaving 7 bases between them. This CDR3 comprises 12 residues. Germline V gene lookup returns CDR1 SQVTM and CDR2 ANQGSEA. These data belong to a study of human T cells and chemical hapten exposure. Looking at the study overall: A 2 cm by 2 cm inner upper arm patch received 2% DPC for sensitization. Upper-back patch tests with 0.01% DPC were read at 6 days.

The time point denotes: patch test 1, 2 weeks after DPC sensitization. Treatment of the sample: therapeutic diphenylcyclopropenone sensitization with weekly scalp DPC. Every patch test was put on after a blood sample was taken. TCRdb re-called the RACE reads with MiXCR, one entry per CDR3 protein. The sample records some 91,000 distinct CDR3 sequences, approximately 13% being singletons. The chain carries TRBV29-1 and TRBJ1-1; no definite D call. The TCR originated in a woman aged 40 to 50 with alopecia areata. Some clones in this sample may be carry-over from other donors' samples. Source: whole blood, taken in connection with sensitization to the hapten diphenylcyclopropenone (DPC). The DNA of the CDR3 is TGCAGCGTTGCCCAGTCGAACACTGAAGCTTTCTTT. This encodes CSVAQSNTEAFF.